This TCR beta chain was captured in a study of blood T cell repertoires in COVID-19. Study overall: The origin of the acute and convalescent COVID-19 samples was the United States, Italy and Spain. In each case, the material was cDNA or gDNA derived from T cells, B-cell-depleted T cells, or PBMCs.

Concerning this clone: Distinct nucleotide sequences in the sample also encode this CDR3.

V shed 3 bases and J 2 bases; nucleotides not matched to a gene: 3. Germline values: CDR1 GTSNPN, CDR2 SVGIG (reference sequence). There are 13 residues in the CDR3. In the original processing: How many nucleated cells were present was estimated from reference gene primer amplification. Clones were sequenced by immunoSEQ multiplex PCR, and TCRdb holds only the in-frame ones, with some missing. Clone size and the V and J calls come from that table; the DNA yielded D and trimming. The sample yields 20,000 to 25,000 clones, roughly 80% seen once. This chain links TRBV30 with TRBJ1-2, with 7 bases fitting TRBD1. The receptor comes from a man aged 40-55 years with acute or convalescent COVID-19. Input material: peripheral blood. CDR3 in DNA: TGTGCCTGGAGCGCGACAGGGAACTATGGCTACACCTTC. Its translation: CAWSATGNYGYTF.